This T cell receptor (beta chain) was retrieved from a study of identical twins. General study results and limits: Cord blood beta clonotypes present at high abundance carried fewer insertions; no such pattern appeared in memory repertoires.

On this clonotype itself: Its antigen is unknown.

TCRdb redid the calling of the 5' RACE reads with MiXCR, one entry per CDR3 protein. This table holds 450,000 or so distinct CDR3 sequences, 24% found once. The data also belong to a second study, concerning T cells expressing NK-cell markers. Turning to that study: Most of the eight sequenced donors tested HCMV-seropositive; one tested seronegative. Of the CD8+ T cells in 5 to 7 donors, about 1.0-8% belonged to dominant NKG2C+ clonotypes.

The receptor's source is a woman between 18 and 29 years old in good health. Input material: CD4+ T cells sorted from blood.

The CDR3 protein is CASSRGPSYTF. The CDR3 DNA reads TGTGCCAGCAGCCGTGGCCCTAGCTACACCTTC. The gene calls are TRBV5-6 and TRBJ1-2, with no clear D. The CDR3 length is 11 residues. Trimming cost V 4 bases and J 9 bases, with 10 bases left between them. The germline gives CDR1 SGHDT, CDR2 YYEEEE.